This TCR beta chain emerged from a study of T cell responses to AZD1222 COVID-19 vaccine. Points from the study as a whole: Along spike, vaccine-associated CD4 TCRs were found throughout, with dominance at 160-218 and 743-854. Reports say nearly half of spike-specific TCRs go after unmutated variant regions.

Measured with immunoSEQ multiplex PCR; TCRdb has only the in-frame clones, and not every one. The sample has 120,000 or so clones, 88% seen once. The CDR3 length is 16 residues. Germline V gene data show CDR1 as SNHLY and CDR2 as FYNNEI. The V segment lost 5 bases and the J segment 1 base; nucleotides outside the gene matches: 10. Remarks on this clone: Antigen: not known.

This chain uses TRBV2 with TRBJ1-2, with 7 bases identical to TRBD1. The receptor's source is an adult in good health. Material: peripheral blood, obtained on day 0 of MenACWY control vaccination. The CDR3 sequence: CASSLTAGDSNYGYTF. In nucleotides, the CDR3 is TGTGCCAGCAGTCTTACGGCCGGGGACAGTAACTATGGCTACACCTTC.